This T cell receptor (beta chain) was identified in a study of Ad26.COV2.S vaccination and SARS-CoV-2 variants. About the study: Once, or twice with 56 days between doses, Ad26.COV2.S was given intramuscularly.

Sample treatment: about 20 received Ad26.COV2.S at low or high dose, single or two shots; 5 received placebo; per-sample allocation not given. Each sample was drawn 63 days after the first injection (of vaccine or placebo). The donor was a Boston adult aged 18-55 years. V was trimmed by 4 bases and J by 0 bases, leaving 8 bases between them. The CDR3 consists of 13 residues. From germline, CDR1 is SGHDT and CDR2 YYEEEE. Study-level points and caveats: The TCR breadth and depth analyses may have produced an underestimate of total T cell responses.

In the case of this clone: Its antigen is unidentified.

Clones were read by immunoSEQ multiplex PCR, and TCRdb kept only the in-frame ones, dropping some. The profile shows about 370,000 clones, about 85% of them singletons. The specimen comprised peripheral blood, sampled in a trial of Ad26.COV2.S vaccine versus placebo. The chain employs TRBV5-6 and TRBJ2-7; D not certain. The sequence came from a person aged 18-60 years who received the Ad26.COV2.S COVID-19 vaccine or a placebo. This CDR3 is CASSRGSSYEQYF. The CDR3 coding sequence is TGTGCCAGCAGCCGTGGCAGCTCCTACGAGCAGTACTTC.